This T cell receptor (beta chain) was captured by sequencing in a study of STAT5B mutations in CD4+ large granular lymphocyte leukemia. Germline V gives CDR1 SGHDT, CDR2 YYEEEE. V shed 7 bases, J shed 6 bases, and the junction held 10 bases outside the gene matches. The CDR3 consists of 16 residues. Profiling relied on immunoSEQ multiplex PCR, and the TCRdb table lists in-frame clones only, not all of them. The sample contains tens of thousands of clones, around 79% of which appear only once. This clone was counted a single time. The chain employs TRBV5-6 and TRBJ2-1; TRBD2 agrees at 13 bases. This TCR derives from a human donor in good health. What was sequenced was CD4+ T cells from blood buffy coats. The CDR3: CASVPLGLAGINEQFF. In DNA, the CDR3 is TGTGCCAGCGTCCCCCTGGGACTAGCGGGAATCAATGAGCAGTTCTTC.